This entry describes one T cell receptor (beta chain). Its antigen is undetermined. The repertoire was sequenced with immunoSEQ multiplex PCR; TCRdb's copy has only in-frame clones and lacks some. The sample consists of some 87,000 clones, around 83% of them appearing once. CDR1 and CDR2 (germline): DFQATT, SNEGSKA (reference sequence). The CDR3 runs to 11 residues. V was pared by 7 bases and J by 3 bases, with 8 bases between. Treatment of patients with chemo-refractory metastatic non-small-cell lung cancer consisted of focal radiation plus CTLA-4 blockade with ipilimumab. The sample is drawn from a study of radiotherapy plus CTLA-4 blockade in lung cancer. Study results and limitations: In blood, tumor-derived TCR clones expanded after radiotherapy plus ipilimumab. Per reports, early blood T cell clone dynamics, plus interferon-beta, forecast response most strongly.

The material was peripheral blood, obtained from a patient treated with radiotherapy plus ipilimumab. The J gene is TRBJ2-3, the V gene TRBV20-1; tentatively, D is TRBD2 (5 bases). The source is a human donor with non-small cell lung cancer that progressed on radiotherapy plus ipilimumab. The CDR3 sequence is CSGRRTDTQYF. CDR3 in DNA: TGCAGTGGTAGGAGGACAGATACGCAGTATTTT.